Listed here are 21 T cell receptor beta chains from one sample, sequenced in a study of blood T cell repertoires in COVID-19. Method: immunoSEQ multiplex PCR; TCRdb's copy keeps in-frame clones and lacks some. The sample lists 25,000 to 35,000 clones; around 83% were seen once. The sequenced sample was peripheral blood. These receptors were collected from a man aged 70 or older with active COVID-19.

V is TRBV5-1 and J is TRBJ2-3; D perhaps matches TRBD2 (5 bases). V was cut by 0 bases and J by 4 bases, with 9 bases left in between. This CDR3 contains 14 residues. Germline CDR1 reads SGHRS; CDR2 reads YFSETQ. CDR3 DNA: TGCGCCAGCAGCTTGGAAGGGAGCGCAGATACGCAGTATTTT. It encodes CASSLEGSADTQYF.

This rearrangement joins TRBV6-5 to TRBJ1-5; no clear D. Germline CDR1 is MNHEY and CDR2 is SVGAGI. The ends were cut back, 0 bases at V and 6 bases at J, with 6 bases in the middle. The CDR3 loop spans 13 amino acids. CDR3 nucleotide sequence: TGTGCCAGCAGTTACTCGGGGAGTCAGCCCCAGCATTTT. This codes for CASSYSGSQPQHF.

This rearrangement joins TRBV14 to TRBJ1-6; TRBD1 might be the D (6 bases). V lost 0 bases and J 8 bases, leaving 11 bases between the germline ends. Germline CDR1 is SGHDN and CDR2 is FVKESK. CDR3 length: 15 residues. CDR3 sequence: CASSQDLQGYSPLHF. Here the CDR3 DNA reads TGTGCCAGCAGCCAAGATCTACAGGGCTATTCACCCCTCCACTTT.

The rearrangement links TRBV5-1 to TRBJ2-7, with D perhaps matching TRBD1 (5 bases). The length of the CDR3 is 13 residues. Germline assignment: CDR1 SGHRS and CDR2 YFSETQ. V was trimmed by 7 bases and J by 7 bases, leaving 18 bases between them. The CDR3: CASPKDIFGEQYF. CDR3 DNA: TGCGCCAGCCCAAAGGACATCTTTGGGGAGCAGTACTTC.

The chain recombines TRBV20-1 with TRBJ2-5; 9 bases fit TRBD2. There are 15 residues in the CDR3. Germline lookup yields CDR1 DFQATT and CDR2 SNEGSKA (reference sequence). Losses at the gene ends were 3 bases for V and 5 bases for J; bases not matched to a gene: 10. The CDR3: CSASLPSGIVETQYF. The CDR3 DNA follows: TGCAGTGCTAGTTTGCCTAGCGGGATCGTGGAGACCCAGTACTTC.

The chain uses TRBV3-1 (or the pseudogene TRBV3-2) and TRBJ1-3; the D gene is possibly TRBD1 (5 bases). The CDR3 sequence is 15 residues long. The ends were cut back, 4 bases at V and 4 bases at J, with 14 bases in the middle. CDR1 is LGHDT, CDR2 YNNKEL, per germline (reference sequence). CDR3: CASSRIRGDGNTIYF. The CDR3 coding sequence is TGTGCCAGCAGCCGTATACGGGGGGACGGAAACACCATATATTTT.

This sequence joins TRBV19 and TRBJ2-7; maybe TRBD1 (5 bases). V shed 3 bases and J shed 4 bases, with 10 bases lying between them. CDR1 LNHDA and CDR2 SQIVND come from the germline V gene (reference sequence). The CDR3 consists of 13 residues. The CDR3 DNA reads as TGTGCCAGTAGTATTAGAAGGGGATACGAGCAGTACTTC. Translated, it gives CASSIRRGYEQYF.

The chain is built from TRBV6-6 and TRBJ2-2; TRBD1 matches 10 bases. V gave up 3 bases and J gave up 5 bases; unmatched junction bases: 6. The CDR3 extends over 16 amino acids. CDR1 and CDR2 (germline): MNHNY, SVGAGI (reference sequence). CDR3 loop: CASSYLGQGRTGELFF. The CDR3 DNA reads TGTGCCAGCAGTTATTTGGGACAGGGGCGAACCGGGGAGCTGTTTTTT.

The gene calls are TRBV2 and TRBJ2-3, with 7 nucleotides matching TRBD1. The V gene's germline CDR1 is SNHLY and CDR2 FYNNEI. CDR3 length: 12 residues. V trimming: 8 bases; J trimming: 9 bases; junction bases outside the gene matches: 8. In nucleotides, the CDR3 is TGTGCCAGCGTCCGACAGGGACCAACGCAGTATTTT. Translating gives CASVRQGPTQYF.

The V call is TRBV5-3, the J call TRBJ1-3, with D possibly TRBD1 on 6 matching bases. TRBV5-3 is given ORF status, its function remaining uncertain. V was pared by 0 bases and J by 3 bases, with 10 bases between. The CDR3 covers 15 residues. Here the CDR3 DNA reads TGTGCCAGAAGCTTGGGAAGGGGGATTGGAAACACCATATATTTT. Translated: CARSLGRGIGNTIYF.

The chain links TRBV20-1 to TRBJ1-2, with D perhaps TRBD1 (5 bases). Trimming removed 1 base from V and 10 bases from J, with 10 bases in between. Germline V gene sequence: CDR1 DFQATT, CDR2 SNEGSKA (reference sequence). There are 11 residues in the CDR3. CDR3 DNA sequence: TGCAGTGCTAGAGTAGGGGAAGTCTACACCTTC. This encodes CSARVGEVYTF.

This chain uses TRBV27 with TRBJ2-7; maybe TRBD1 (6 bases). With 2 bases removed from V and 4 bases from J, the gap between germline ends came to 9 bases. CDR1 MNHEY and CDR2 SMNVEV come from the germline V gene (reference sequence). The CDR3 covers 13 residues. The CDR3 nucleotides are TGTGCCAGCAGTTTAGGACAGAAATACGAGCAGTACTTC. The encoded protein is CASSLGQKYEQYF.

This clone ranks as medium-sized. This rearrangement joins TRBV30 to TRBJ2-7; tentatively, D is TRBD2 (6 bases). Germline CDR1 and CDR2: GTSNPN and SVGIG (reference sequence). This CDR3 contains 12 residues. V was trimmed by 5 bases and J by 5 bases, leaving 13 bases between them. The CDR3 DNA reads TGTGCCTGGGGGGGACTTTCCGACGAGCAGTACTTC. Translation: CAWGGLSDEQYF.

The chain uses TRBV12-3 or TRBV12-4 and TRBJ2-7; the match to TRBD1 covers 7 bases. The CDR3 is made up of 13 amino acids. The J segment lost 3 bases and the V segment lost 6 bases, leaving 5 bases of the junction unmatched. For the CDR3, the DNA is TGTGCCAGCAGCCGGAACAGGGGCTACGAGCAGTACTTC. It codes for CASSRNRGYEQYF.

This clone was picked up one time. The J gene is TRBJ1-1, the V gene TRBV6-5; maybe TRBD1 (6 bases). Trimming removed 8 bases at V and 3 bases at J, with 16 bases between. The CDR3 is 14 residues long. The germline gives CDR1 MNHEY, CDR2 SVGAGI. Here the CDR3 DNA reads TGTGCCAGCGAATATTGGGACATTTACACTGAAGCTTTCTTT. Protein product: CASEYWDIYTEAFF.

The CDR3 spells CASSFGSWGYTF. In nucleotides, the CDR3 is TGTGCCAGTAGTTTTGGGAGTTGGGGCTACACCTTC. The J gene is TRBJ1-2, the V gene TRBV19; the D is unclear. V was clipped by 5 bases and J by 8 bases, with 12 bases between them. The CDR3 consists of 12 residues. Germline-derived CDR1 and CDR2 are LNHDA and SQIVND (reference sequence).

The chain couples TRBV5-8 to TRBJ1-3, with D unclear. Germline V gene sequence: CDR1 SGHTS, CDR2 YDEGEE. V was cut by 7 bases and J by 0 bases, with 8 bases left in between. The CDR3 spans 13 residues. The DNA for the CDR3 is TGTGCCAGCGGACTTAGCTCTGGAAACACCATATATTTT. As protein: CASGLSSGNTIYF.

This clone was recorded a few times. The V and J genes are TRBV4-1 and TRBJ1-2, with 8 bases identical to TRBD1. CDR3 length: 15 residues. The germline V gene has CDR1 MGHRA and CDR2 YSYEKL. V shed 8 bases and J 3 bases; nucleotides not matched to a gene: 11. This chain's CDR3 is CASSRQGLDDYGYTF. CDR3 sequence (DNA): TGCGCCAGCTCGAGACAGGGGCTAGATGACTATGGCTACACCTTC.

This clone was observed once. V and J are TRBV18 and TRBJ1-2, with 9 bases that match TRBD1. The CDR3 is 14 amino acids. Germline values: CDR1 KGHSH, CDR2 LQKENI. J was trimmed by 8 bases and V by 2 bases; bases with no gene match: 6. Written as DNA, the CDR3 is TGTGCCAGCTCACCATCCGGGACAGGGCGCGGCTACACCTTC. The encoded protein is CASSPSGTGRGYTF.

The chain couples TRBV5-5 to TRBJ1-6; weak D call: TRBD1 (5 bases). The CDR3 covers 14 residues. Germline V gives CDR1 SGHKS, CDR2 YYEKEE (reference sequence). V lost 4 bases and J lost 10, with 15 bases in between. CDR3 sequence reads: CASSGQQAGSPLHF. The CDR3 DNA sequence: TGTGCCAGCAGCGGACAACAGGCCGGGTCACCCCTCCACTTT. The full variable domain, its missing parts supplied by reference TRBV5-5 and TRBJ1-6, is DAGVTQSPTHLIKTRGQQVTLRCSPISGHKSVSWYQQVLGQGPQFIFQYYEKEERGRGNFPDRFSARQFPNYSSELNVNALLLGDSALYLCASSGQQAGSPLHFGNGTRLTVT.

This clone has just one count. The chain recombines TRBV3-1 (or the pseudogene TRBV3-2) with TRBJ1-6; no definite D call. The CDR3 length is 17 residues. V lost 1 base, J lost 6 bases, and 16 bases lay in between. Germline lookup yields CDR1 LGHDT and CDR2 YNNKEL (reference sequence). The CDR3 spells CASSQGLARDFNSPLHF. CDR3 nucleotides: TGTGCCAGCAGCCAAGGCCTCGCCCGGGATTTTAATTCACCCCTCCACTTT.